The rows below give T cell receptor beta chains drawn from one sample of a study of T cell responses to AZD1222 COVID-19 vaccine. Generated by immunoSEQ multiplex PCR, the TCRdb table keeps only in-frame clones and is missing some. This table holds over 120,000 clones, 90% to 95% found once. Material: peripheral blood, obtained on day 0 of AZD1222 vaccination. The receptor set was obtained from an adult in good health. The CDR3 runs from the conserved cysteine through the conserved F or W. The D gene is left open where the match is weak. Only part of the rows carry a size: once, few, many, or a class if the clone is expanded.

d_call clone_size j_call v_call cdr3_length cdr3_nt cdr3_aa
TRBD2 - TRBJ2-1 TRBV19 14 TGTGCCACCAAAGGGGGACTAGCGTTCAATGAGCAGTTCTTC CATKGGLAFNEQFF
- - TRBJ1-3 TRBV5-6 16 TGTGCCAGCACCTGGGGTTTGCAGGACTCTGGAAACACCATATATTTT CASTWGLQDSGNTIYF
TRBD2 - TRBJ2-3 TRBV7-2 16 TGTGCCAGCAAACATAACTCAGCGGGAGTCGTAGATACGCAGTATTTT CASKHNSAGVVDTQYF
- once TRBJ1-6 TRBV28 14 TGTGCCAGCATAGGTACCAGGGGTAGTTCACCCCTCCACTTT CASIGTRGSSPLHF
- once TRBJ1-1 TRBV28 13 TGTGCCATAAAAAGAGAGGGATACACTGAAGCTTTCTTT CAIKREGYTEAFF
TRBD1 - TRBJ2-7 TRBV5-1 15 TGCGCCAGCAGCTCGACCGGGACAGGGCACTCTGAGCAGTACTTC CASSSTGTGHSEQYF
- - TRBJ1-2 TRBV19 15 TGTGCCAGTAGGGGGTTAACAGGATCCCTGAGGGGCTACACCTTC CASRGLTGSLRGYTF
- few TRBJ2-5 TRBV7-3 15 TGTGCCAGCAGCTTTACGGGAGCCTCTCAAGAGACCCAGTACTTC CASSFTGASQETQYF
- - TRBJ2-5 TRBV12-5 14 TGTGCTAGTGGTTTGGTACCGGGTCAAGAGACCCAGTACTTC CASGLVPGQETQYF
TRBD1 few TRBJ2-7 TRBV5-1 16 TGCGCCAGCAGCTTGGGACTGGGACAGCATACCTACGAGCAGTACTTC CASSLGLGQHTYEQYF
TRBD1 once TRBJ2-6 TRBV19 18 TGTGCCAGTAGTCGAGGAGGACAGGGGGCGCCTGGGGCCAACGTCCTGACTTTC CASSRGGQGAPGANVLTF
- - TRBJ1-2 TRBV24-1 11 TGTGCCACCAGTGACCTAGTTGGCTACACCTTC CATSDLVGYTF
- - TRBJ1-6 TRBV5-4 14 TGTGCCAGCAGCGGGAGCCCCTATAATTCACCCCTCCACTTT CASSGSPYNSPLHF
- - TRBJ1-5 TRBV2 12 TGTGCCAGCACCCAGGGGATCCAGCCCCAGCATTTT CASTQGIQPQHF
- - TRBJ1-1 TRBV18 14 TGTGCCAGCTCACCGGGAGGGGCGAGCACTGAAGCTTTCTTT CASSPGGASTEAFF
- - TRBJ2-2 TRBV20-1 16 TGCAGTGCCAGTCACCCCGCGAGCTCGAACACCGGGGAGCTGTTTTTT CSASHPASSNTGELFF
- few TRBJ2-5 TRBV5-1 16 TGCGCCAGCAGCTTGGGCCTAGGGGTTGTACAAGAGACCCAGTACTTC CASSLGLGVVQETQYF
TRBD1 - TRBJ1-2 TRBV12-3/TRBV12-4 13 TGTGCCAGCAGCCAGACAGGGAACTATGGCTACACCTTC CASSQTGNYGYTF
- - TRBJ2-2 TRBV29-1 14 TGCAGCGTTTCCGGACTAAGATTCACCGGGGAGCTGTTTTTT CSVSGLRFTGELFF
TRBD1 - TRBJ1-4 TRBV2 14 TGTGCCAGCAGTCGGGACAGGGGACAGGAAAAACTGTTTTTT CASSRDRGQEKLFF
- - TRBJ2-2 TRBV7-2 13 TGTGCCAGCAGCTTAGAAGGGATAGGGGAGCTGTTTTTT CASSLEGIGELFF
- - TRBJ2-7 TRBV5-1 12 TGCGCCAGCAGGTTAGTCGACTACGAGCAGTACTTC CASRLVDYEQYF
- - TRBJ2-2 TRBV7-9 14 TGTGCCAGCAGCTTCCCCCCCGGGAACGGGGAGCTGTTTTTT CASSFPPGNGELFF
- - TRBJ2-7 TRBV11-2 16 TGTGCCAGCAGCTTAGGGGGTCCACTGGTGGCCTACGAGCAGTACTTC CASSLGGPLVAYEQYF
TRBD2 - TRBJ2-3 TRBV5-5 18 TGTGCCAGCAGCCCCCATGGTCTTGGCGGGAGCCCGACAGATACGCAGTATTTT CASSPHGLGGSPTDTQYF
TRBD1 - TRBJ1-2 TRBV5-1 14 TGCGCCAGCAGCTTGGCCGGGGGACAGGGGACCTACACCTTC CASSLAGGQGTYTF
- - TRBJ1-1 TRBV5-1 14 TGCGCCAGCAGCAGGGGACAATTGAACACTGAAGCTTTCTTT CASSRGQLNTEAFF
TRBD1 once TRBJ1-2 TRBV5-4 16 TGTGCCAGCAGCCCCCCCTCCGGACAGGGTTACTATGGCTACACCTTC CASSPPSGQGYYGYTF
- - TRBJ2-7 TRBV2 14 TGTGCCAGCACCGAAGGGGGGCGGGGCGGTGAGCAGTACTTC CASTEGGRGGEQYF
TRBD1 once TRBJ1-2 TRBV6-5 12 TGTGCCAGCAGTCCGACAGGGGATGGCTACACCTTC CASSPTGDGYTF
- - TRBJ1-5 TRBV10-3 13 TGTGCCATCAGCCGGGACAGCAATCAGCCCCAGCATTTT CAISRDSNQPQHF
TRBD1 - TRBJ1-1 TRBV6-5 15 TGTGCCAGCAGTTACCCCTACAGGGGGAGGACTGAAGCTTTCTTT CASSYPYRGRTEAFF
- - TRBJ2-7 TRBV18 14 TGTGCCAGCTCACCGTCGAGGGGGAGCAACGAGCAGTACTTC CASSPSRGSNEQYF
- - TRBJ2-1 TRBV11-1 14 TGTGCCAGCAGCTCAGACCCAGTGAGGGATGAGCAGTTCTTC CASSSDPVRDEQFF
TRBD2 - TRBJ2-2 TRBV18 16 TGTGCCAGCTCTCCCCGGACTAGCGGGATGGCCGGGGAGCTGTTTTTT CASSPRTSGMAGELFF
TRBD2 - TRBJ2-7 TRBV4-3 17 TGCGCCAGCAGCCAAGAAGCTAGCGGGCTGATCTACTACGAGCAGTACTTC CASSQEASGLIYYEQYF
- - TRBJ1-2 TRBV29-1 13 TGCAGCGTGGACTCTTCTGGAAACTATGGCTACACCTTC CSVDSSGNYGYTF
- - TRBJ1-6 TRBV4-1 16 TGCGCCAGCAGCCAAGCAGGGAGCTCCTATAATTCACCCCTCCACTTT CASSQAGSSYNSPLHF
TRBD2 - TRBJ2-5 TRBV6-5 15 TGTGCCAGCAGCCGCAGACTAGCGGGAGAAGAGACCCAGTACTTC CASSRRLAGEETQYF
- - TRBJ1-1 TRBV9 16 TGTGCCAGCAGCGTAGGGCCCCGGACGGGGAACACTGAAGCTTTCTTT CASSVGPRTGNTEAFF
TRBD2 few TRBJ2-7 TRBV2 13 TGTGCCATCGCCGGACTAGCCCCCTACGAGCAGTACTTC CAIAGLAPYEQYF